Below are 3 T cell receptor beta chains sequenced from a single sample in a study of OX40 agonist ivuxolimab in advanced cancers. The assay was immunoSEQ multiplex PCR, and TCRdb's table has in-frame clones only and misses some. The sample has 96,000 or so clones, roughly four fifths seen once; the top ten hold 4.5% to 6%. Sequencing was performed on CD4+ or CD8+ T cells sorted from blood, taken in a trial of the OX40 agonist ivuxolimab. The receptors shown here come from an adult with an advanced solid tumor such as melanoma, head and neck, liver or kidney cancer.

Here the CDR3 reads CASSLMVGGSGEQFF. The CDR3 bases are TGTGCCAGCAGCTTAATGGTAGGGGGATCTGGTGAGCAGTTCTTC. The V and J genes are TRBV7-9 and TRBJ2-1; D perhaps matches TRBD1 (6 bases). CDR3 length: 15 residues. Looked up from germline, CDR1 is SEHNR and CDR2 is FQNEAQ (reference sequence). Trimming stripped 2 bases from V and 9 bases from J, with 17 bases between.

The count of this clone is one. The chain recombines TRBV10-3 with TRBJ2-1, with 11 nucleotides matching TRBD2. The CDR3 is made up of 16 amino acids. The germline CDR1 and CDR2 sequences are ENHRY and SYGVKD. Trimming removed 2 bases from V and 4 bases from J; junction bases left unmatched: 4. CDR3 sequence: CAISEHGTSGYNEQFF. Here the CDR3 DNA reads TGTGCCATCAGTGAGCACGGGACTAGCGGTTACAATGAGCAGTTCTTC.

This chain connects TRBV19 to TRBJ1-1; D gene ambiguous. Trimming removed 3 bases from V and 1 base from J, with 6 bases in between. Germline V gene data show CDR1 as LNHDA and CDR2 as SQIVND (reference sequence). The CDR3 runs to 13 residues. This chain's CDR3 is CASSMNRNTEAFF. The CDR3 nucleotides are TGTGCCAGTAGTATGAACAGGAACACTGAAGCTTTCTTT.